This T cell receptor (beta chain) is from a study of T cell responses to AZD1222 COVID-19 vaccine (dated by TCRdb to the early 2020s). Context from the whole study: AZD1222 recipients given second doses at about 4 weeks or at about 12 weeks were pooled, since spike-specific TCR depth and breadth were not found to differ between the two schedules. A total of roughly 240 trial participants underwent TCR sequencing, of whom 207 received two doses of AZD1222 and 26 received two doses of the MenACWY control vaccine. Enrollment into the trials was organized by age into subgroups of 18-55, 56-69 and 70-plus years, and those subgroups contained approximately 150, 30 and 60 TCR-sequenced participants, respectively.

The CDR3 sequence holds 16 residues, the cysteine and phenylalanine included. The kept DNA is CDR3 alone, 48 bases in frame from the first base. V sheds 4 bases and J sheds 2 bases, leaving 14 bases between their ends. CDR1 is given as ENHRY and CDR2 as SYGVKD, both from the germline V gene. General findings and caveats noted by the study authors: Only five to seven AZD1222 recipients were SARS-CoV-2 seropositive at baseline, limiting conclusions about previously exposed vaccinees. Because no day 14 peak-response samples were available, repertoires were characterized only after the peak T cell response. In the small 56-69-year group, the increase in depth fell short of significance, most likely because of low power. Participants were mostly white British, with more females than males. The authors suggested clonal diversity may have been underestimated. Reportedly, almost half of the unique spike-specific TCRs recognized epitopes lying outside the regions that are mutated in the B.1.351 and B.1.1.7 variants. The vaccine-associated CD4 TCRs covered the entire spike protein, and the dominant responses fell in regions 160-218 and 743-854. Spike-specific TCR breadth and depth rose significantly after two AZD1222 doses compared with day 0 and with MenACWY recipients.

The CDR3 regions of human TCRbeta chains were analyzed by immunosequencing. The study's processing was this. TCRs in the repertoires were matched against a reference library of SARS-CoV-2-specific TCRs that had been generated with the MIRA antigen-specificity platform. Breadth meant the fraction of unique TCRs that were SARS-CoV-2-associated, whereas depth meant the fraction of total T cells that were SARS-CoV-2-associated. Using the MIRA data, every spike-specific TCR was mapped to the spike region that the TCR reacted to and assigned to either a CD4 or a CD8 class. Log10-transformed breadth and depth values were compared by one-way ANOVA with Sidak's multiple comparisons tests. The source is immuneACCESS, and TCRdb retained only in-frame sequences with V and J called. Part of the clones is not carried over; for the studies checked, unresolved V genes explain less than half of this, and the remainder is unexplained. That table supplies the V and J calls and clone size; D and trimming were determined from the DNA. The table for this sample lists around 130,000 clones; 85% to 90% of them were counted only once. The ten largest clonotypes hold roughly 12% of the sample.

Sample time point, as interpreted from the label and publication: baseline before first vaccination. The vaccinee samples were drawn from two UK trials, COV001 and COV002, one of which was a single-blind randomized controlled phase 2/3 trial testing AZD1222 (ChAdOx1 nCoV-19) in healthy adults. For TCRbeta chain sequencing, PBMC samples from trial participants were taken at day 0 and at day 28 after the second dose. In the case of this clone: The antigen it binds to is not known. No quality values exist for individual bases; no much larger clone is one base distant.

The source is an adult in good health. Specimen: peripheral blood, collected on day 0 of AZD1222 vaccination. This chain is built from TRBV10-3 and TRBJ2-2, and TRBD2 may be the D gene, going by 6 matching bases. The nucleotide sequence is given as TGTGCCATCAGTGCCGCGACTAGTATCAACACCGGGGAGCTGTTTTTT. The resulting protein is CAISAATSINTGELFF.